Sequencing of this TCR beta chain was carried out in a study of cytomegalovirus exposure and HLA in healthy donors. Broader study findings: Cytomegalovirus status was reportedly diagnosed by the classifier with high specificity and sensitivity. A later analysis associated 16,951 TCR beta sequences with HLA alleles at a 0.05 false discovery rate. Immune exposure information comprised only CMV serostatus.

The PCR had 60 Vbeta and 13 Jbeta primers. Only in-frame clones appear in the TCRdb table, and some are missing; sequencing was by immunoSEQ multiplex PCR. Of about 180,000 clones listed, 75% to 85% are singletons. The donors (healthy individuals) were bone marrow donors. CDR1 and CDR2 (germline): LNHDA, SQIVND (reference sequence). V was cut by 0 bases and J by 8 bases, with 8 bases left in between. The CDR3 totals 13 residues. In this sample, this clone turned up once. Its antigen is unknown. This receptor was identified in a woman aged 30 to 39 in good health and CMV-seropositive. This sequence joins TRBV19 and TRBJ2-1; D gene ambiguous. Sequencing input: PBMCs. The CDR3 reads CASSIDLVYEQFF. CDR3 DNA: TGTGCCAGTAGTATAGATTTAGTGTATGAGCAGTTCTTC. The complete variable domain, with remaining parts taken from reference TRBV19 and TRBJ2-1, reads DGGITQSPKYLFRKEGQNVTLSCEQNLNHDAMYWYRQDPGQGLRLIYYSQIVNDFQKGDIAEGYSVSREKKESFPLTVTSAQKNPTAFYLCASSIDLVYEQFFGPGTRLTVL.